These 18 T cell receptor beta chains were sequenced from one sample in a study of OX40 agonist ivuxolimab in advanced cancers. This table comes from immunoSEQ multiplex PCR, and its TCRdb copy is limited to in-frame clones, with some not included. The table has tens of thousands of clones, 70% to 90% seen once. This specimen was CD4+ or CD8+ T cells sorted from blood, taken in a trial of the OX40 agonist ivuxolimab. Source of these receptors: an adult with an advanced solid tumor such as melanoma, head and neck, liver or kidney cancer.

The V call is TRBV30, the J call TRBJ2-2; 10 bases fit TRBD2. Germline loops: CDR1 GTSNPN, CDR2 SVGIG (reference sequence). This CDR3 is 15 amino acids long. The V gene end was trimmed by 5 bases and the J gene end by 8 bases; junction bases not matched to a gene: 11. In nucleotides, the CDR3 is TGTGCCTGGCAAGCTAGCGGGAGAGTTTGGGGGGAGCTGTTTTTT. It specifies CAWQASGRVWGELFF.

This chain links TRBV4-1 with TRBJ1-5; D remains ambiguous. The ends were cut back, 6 bases at V and 3 bases at J, with 15 bases in the middle. Germline CDR1 reads MGHRA; CDR2 reads YSYEKL. The CDR3 contains 15 residues. CDR3 in DNA: TGCGCCAGCAGGGACCAAGCTAATAACAATCAGCCCCAGCATTTT. This encodes CASRDQANNNQPQHF.

The chain combines TRBV27 with TRBJ1-6; a weak D match, TRBD1 (6 bases). This CDR3 comprises 13 residues. Germline V gene lookup returns CDR1 MNHEY and CDR2 SMNVEV (reference sequence). V shed 7 bases and J shed 10 bases, with 14 bases lying between them. The CDR3 loop is CASTTSTGSPLHF. CDR3 DNA: TGTGCCAGCACGACATCGACAGGCTCACCCCTCCACTTT.

The J gene is TRBJ2-7, the V gene TRBV13; 10 bases line up with TRBD2. The CDR3 has 15 residues. Germline V gives CDR1 PRHDT, CDR2 FYEKMQ (reference sequence). The J segment lost 1 base and the V segment lost 5 bases, leaving 5 bases of the junction unmatched. CDR3 in amino acids: CASSPSSGSSYEQYF. The CDR3, as DNA: TGTGCCAGCAGCCCGTCTAGCGGGAGTTCCTACGAGCAGTACTTC. The entire variable domain, with the rest obtained from reference TRBV13 and TRBJ2-7, is as follows: AAGVIQSPRHLIKEKRETATLKCYPIPRHDTVYWYQQGPGQDPQFLISFYEKMQSDKGSIPDRFSAQQFSDYHSELNMSSLELGDSALYFCASSPSSGSSYEQYFGPGTRLTVT.

The rearrangement links TRBV9 to TRBJ2-3; 8 positions match TRBD1. The J segment lost 5 bases and the V segment lost 6 bases, leaving 8 bases of the junction unmatched. CDR3 length: 14 residues. Per the germline V gene, CDR1 is SGDLS and CDR2 is YYNGEE. Here the CDR3 reads CASTTGGAVDTQYF. The CDR3 DNA is TGTGCCAGCACAACAGGGGGAGCGGTAGATACGCAGTATTTT.

The chain employs TRBV4-1 and TRBJ2-7; 12 bases are shared with TRBD1. This CDR3 comprises 15 residues. Germline V gives CDR1 MGHRA, CDR2 YSYEKL. J gave up 5 bases and V 1 base, and 3 bases lay outside the gene matches. The CDR3 region is CASSQAGQGAHEQYF. Here the CDR3 DNA reads TGCGCCAGCAGCCAAGCGGGACAGGGGGCGCACGAGCAGTACTTC.

The rearrangement uses TRBV5-1 and TRBJ2-2; 8 nucleotides line up with TRBD2. CDR1 is SGHRS, CDR2 YFSETQ, per germline. There are 17 residues in the CDR3. V lost 2 bases, J lost 3 bases, and 9 bases stayed unmatched. The CDR3, as DNA: TGCGCCAGCAGCTTCCCATCTAGCGGGTGGGACACCGGGGAGCTGTTTTTT. This sequence encodes CASSFPSSGWDTGELFF.

The genes are TRBV4-1 and TRBJ2-1; D call uncertain. Germline values: CDR1 MGHRA, CDR2 YSYEKL. The V gene lost 1 base and the J gene lost 8 bases, with 15 bases spanning the gap. The CDR3 loop spans 15 amino acids. Written as DNA, the CDR3 is TGCGCCAGCAGCCAAGTTGTGACTCTGGGCGATGAGCAGTTCTTC. Amino acid sequence: CASSQVVTLGDEQFF.

This chain uses TRBV9 with TRBJ1-5, with 7 bases fitting TRBD1. Germline CDR1 reads SGDLS; CDR2 reads YYNGEE. The CDR3 has 14 residues. V shed 4 bases and J 2 bases; nucleotides not matched to a gene: 3. The DNA of the CDR3 is TGTGCCAGCAGCCCAGGGGGAGGCAATCAGCCCCAGCATTTT. Its protein is CASSPGGGNQPQHF.

V gene TRBV6-1 combines with J gene TRBJ2-5, with 7 positions matching TRBD2. With 4 bases clipped from V and 5 bases from J, the junction kept 13 bases outside the gene matches. The CDR3 has 16 residues. CDR1 and CDR2 from the germline V gene are MNHNS and SASEGT. CDR3 DNA: TGTGCCAGCAGTGTGCGGGGGTGGGCCGTAGGGGAGACCCAGTACTTC. Translated, it gives CASSVRGWAVGETQYF.

This chain links TRBV7-2 with TRBJ1-2; no definite D call. The V end lost 5 bases, the J end lost 8 bases, and 24 bases lay between the germline ends. CDR1 SGHTA and CDR2 FQGNSA come from the germline V gene. The length of the CDR3 is 16 residues. The chain's CDR3 is CASSPASHQSVRGYTF. The DNA of the CDR3 is TGTGCCAGCAGCCCCGCCTCTCATCAGTCAGTCCGGGGCTACACCTTC.

This clone was detected a few times. J is TRBJ2-7 and V is TRBV13; D is uncertain. This CDR3 comprises 12 residues. V gave up 1 base and J gave up 7 bases, with 8 bases separating them. Germline CDR1 reads PRHDT; CDR2 reads FYEKMQ (reference sequence). The CDR3 loop is CASSLAANEQYF. As DNA, the CDR3 is TGTGCCAGCAGCTTAGCTGCTAATGAGCAGTACTTC.

This clone was found once. CDR3 coding DNA: TGTGCCAGCAGCCCCAAAGTAGGGACTAGCGGAAACGAGCAGTACTTC. Translation gives CASSPKVGTSGNEQYF. This chain joins TRBV11-1 and TRBJ2-7, with 11 bases lining up with TRBD2. Germline V CDR1 and CDR2: SGHAT, FQDESV (reference sequence). The CDR3 contains 16 residues. After removal of 5 bases from V and 5 bases from J, the junction contained 11 bases not matched to a gene.

This clone was observed once. V and J are TRBV30 and TRBJ2-5; TRBD1 aligns across 8 bases. The CDR3 contains 14 residues. Trimming cost V 4 bases and J 4 bases; bases outside gene matches: 8. Germline CDR1 reads GTSNPN; CDR2 reads SVGIG (reference sequence). The DNA of the CDR3 is TGTGCCTGGAATAGTGCAGGGGGCGGAGAGACCCAGTACTTC. Its translation is CAWNSAGGGETQYF.

This clone was seen a single time. This rearrangement joins TRBV29-1 to TRBJ2-7; 9 positions agree with TRBD2. CDR3 length: 13 residues. Trimming at V came to 4 bases and at J to 5 bases, leaving 6 bases not matched to a gene. Germline V gives CDR1 SQVTM, CDR2 ANQGSEA. CDR3 protein: CSVGRTSENEQYF. In DNA form, the CDR3 reads TGCAGCGTTGGGAGGACTAGCGAAAACGAGCAGTACTTC.

This chain uses TRBV10-3 with TRBJ1-5; 10 bases map to TRBD1. The CDR3 consists of 15 residues. The germline V gene has CDR1 ENHRY and CDR2 SYGVKD. V shed 6 bases and J 5 bases; nucleotides not matched to a gene: 7. The CDR3 reads CAISGTGEQDQPQHF. CDR3 DNA sequence: TGTGCCATCAGCGGGACAGGGGAACAAGATCAGCCCCAGCATTTT.

CDR3 coding DNA: TGTGCCAGCGGAGGGTTCGCTGGCTACACCTTC. Residues: CASGGFAGYTF. V and J are TRBV27 and TRBJ1-2; D is uncertain. Trimming removed 8 bases from V and 7 bases from J, with 11 bases in between. This CDR3 has 11 residues. Germline lookup yields CDR1 MNHEY and CDR2 SMNVEV (reference sequence).

The chain is built from TRBV6-1 and TRBJ2-1; D uncertain. V was shortened by 6 bases and J by 9 bases, with 12 bases between the two germline ends. The CDR3 runs 12 residues. Germline loops: CDR1 MNHNS, CDR2 SASEGT. CDR3 sequence (DNA): TGTGCCAGCAGCCCGAACCGGGTTGAGCAGTTCTTC. Amino acids: CASSPNRVEQFF.